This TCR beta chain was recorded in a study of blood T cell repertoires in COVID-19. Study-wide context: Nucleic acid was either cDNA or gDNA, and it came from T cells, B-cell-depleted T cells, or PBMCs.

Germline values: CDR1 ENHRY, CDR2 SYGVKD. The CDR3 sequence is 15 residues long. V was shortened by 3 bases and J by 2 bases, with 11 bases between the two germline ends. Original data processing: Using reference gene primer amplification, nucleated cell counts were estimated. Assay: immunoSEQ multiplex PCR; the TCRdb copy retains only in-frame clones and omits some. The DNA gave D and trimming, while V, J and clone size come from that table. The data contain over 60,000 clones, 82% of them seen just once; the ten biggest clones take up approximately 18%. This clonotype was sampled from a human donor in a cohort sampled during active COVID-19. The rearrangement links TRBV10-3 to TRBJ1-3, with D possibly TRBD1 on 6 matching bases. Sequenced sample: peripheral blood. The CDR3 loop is CAISERGAAGNTIYF. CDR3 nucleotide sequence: TGTGCCATCAGTGAACGGGGGGCGGCTGGAAACACCATATATTTT.